This TCR beta chain was captured by sequencing in a study of T cell responses to AZD1222 COVID-19 vaccine. General study results and limits: The study sampled repertoires only after the peak T cell response.

Researchers grouped second doses given at about 4 or about 12 weeks into one pool. The CDR3 has 14 residues. Germline V gene data show CDR1 as LGHNA and CDR2 as YSLEER. Trimming removed 0 bases at V and 5 bases at J, with 8 bases between. As to this clone: What it binds is not known.

The repertoire was sequenced with immunoSEQ multiplex PCR; TCRdb's copy has only in-frame clones and lacks some. The repertoire holds about 180,000 clones, with approximately 94% as singletons. The sequencing used peripheral blood, collected 28 days after the second AZD1222 dose. The chain carries TRBV4-3 and TRBJ2-1; possible D gene TRBD2, 6 bases. The clonotype originates from an adult who received the AZD1222 COVID-19 vaccine. CDR3 DNA sequence: TGCGCCAGCAGCCAAGAAGCGGGCGACAATGAGCAGTTCTTC. Encoded protein: CASSQEAGDNEQFF.